The TCR beta chain under discussion was sequenced for a study of molecular identifiers for immune sequencing clone quantification. Study in general: In replicates, RNA from approximately 22,000 or 94,000 naive CD8 cells was split five ways, four sequenced. Findings of the study overall: Approximately 1 million naive cells reportedly did not prevent detection of spiked Jurkat TCR RNA from one cell. Beyond 20 RNA copies, clones held over 99% of effector molecules, compared with under 1% in naive cells.

This clonotype has ten or more counts. Its antigen is currently unknown. Sorted naive CD8 T cells, about 17,000 to 1,000,000, were sequenced from 10%, 30% or 50% RNA. One entry per CDR3 protein, called by TCRdb with MiXCR from the PCR reads. Of 70,000 to 95,000 distinct CDR3 sequences listed, roughly 20% are singletons. This receptor was identified in a human donor in good health. Some libraries in this study had Jurkat cell RNA spiked in. The sequencing input was naive CD8+ T cells from blood, with Jurkat cell RNA spiked in. Subset noted: FACS-sorted CD8+CD4-CCR7+CD45RA+ naive T cells.

DNA of the CDR3: TGTGCCAGCAGTCCCAACTCGGGACTAATATCTAGCACAGATACGCAGTATTTT. Amino acid sequence: CASSPNSGLISSTDTQYF. The gene calls are TRBV6-5 and TRBJ2-3; 7 positions match TRBD2. The CDR3 is 18 amino acids. The germline V gene has CDR1 MNHEY and CDR2 SVGAGI. Trimming took 5 bases from V and 0 from J; bases not matched to a gene: 14.